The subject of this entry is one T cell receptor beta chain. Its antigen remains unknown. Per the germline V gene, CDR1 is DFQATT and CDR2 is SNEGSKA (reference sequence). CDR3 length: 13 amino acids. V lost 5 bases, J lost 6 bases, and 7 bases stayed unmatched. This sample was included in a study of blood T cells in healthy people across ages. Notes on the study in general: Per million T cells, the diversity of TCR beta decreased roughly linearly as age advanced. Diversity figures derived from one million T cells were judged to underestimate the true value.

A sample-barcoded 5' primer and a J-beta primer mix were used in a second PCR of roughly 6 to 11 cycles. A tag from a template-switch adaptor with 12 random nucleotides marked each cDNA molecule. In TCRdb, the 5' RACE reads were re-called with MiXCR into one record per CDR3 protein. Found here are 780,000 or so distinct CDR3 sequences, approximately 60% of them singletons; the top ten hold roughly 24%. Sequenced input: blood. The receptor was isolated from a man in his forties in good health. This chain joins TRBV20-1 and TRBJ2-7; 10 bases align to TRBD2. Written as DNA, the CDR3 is TGCAGTGCTCCTAGCGGGGGAGGGGGCGAGCAGTACTTC. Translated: CSAPSGGGGEQYF.